Described below is a single T cell receptor (beta chain) sequence and its context. What it recognizes is unknown. The data belong to a study of vaccination effects on CD4 cells after COVID-19. The wider study: Wells each received 2 million or so PBMC, cultured with approximately 10 IU/ml IL-2 and roughly 9.4 ug/ml peptides. General study points: Marked clonal contraction was seen late after vaccination (in both infection- and vaccine-induced clones).

The data were produced by immunoSEQ multiplex PCR, yet TCRdb's version contains in-frame clones alone and is incomplete. The sample holds more than 50,000 clones, about 80% seen once. Following culture for around 10 days, CD4+ T cells were isolated. Absence of prior SARS-CoV-2 infection characterized the vaccine recipients, who showed negative nucleocapsid antibodies. On days 3 and 7, fresh IL-2 medium replaced half the medium. The sequenced sample was CD4+ T cells from PBMCs cultured without peptide, obtained before COVID-19 vaccination. The sequence was collected from a human donor who received a COVID-19 vaccine.

CDR3 loop: CAWSEHTPGPSRIYF. In DNA form, the CDR3 reads TGTGCCTGGAGTGAGCACACCCCGGGCCCCAGCAGGATATATTTT. The rearrangement joins TRBV30 to TRBJ1-3; D gene ambiguous. Germline V gives CDR1 GTSNPN, CDR2 SVGIG (reference sequence). Trimming removed 1 base at V and 13 bases at J, with 23 bases between. The CDR3 has 15 residues.